This T cell receptor beta chain was captured in a study of radiotherapy plus CTLA-4 blockade in lung cancer. Study in general: Among enrolled patients, less than 20% responded and approximately 33% achieved disease control. Study-level findings and limits: Peripheral blood showed expansion of tumor-derived TCR clones after radiotherapy and ipilimumab.

V lost 0 bases and J 9 bases, leaving 9 bases between the germline ends. CDR1 and CDR2 from the germline V gene are GTSNPN and SVGIG (reference sequence). There are 13 residues in the CDR3. Comment on this clone: Its antigen is still unknown.

TCRdb keeps only in-frame clones here, not all; method: immunoSEQ multiplex PCR. The table lists tens of thousands of clones, over 75% of them singletons. Focal radiation was given together with CTLA-4 blockade (ipilimumab) to patients with chemo-refractory metastatic non-small-cell lung cancer. The specimen comprised peripheral blood, sampled from a patient treated with radiotherapy plus ipilimumab. The sequence was obtained from a human donor with non-small cell lung cancer who had stable disease on radiotherapy plus ipilimumab. The chain couples TRBV30 to TRBJ1-6; no firm D call. The CDR3 DNA follows: TGTGCCTGGAGTGTAGGCAAGGGTTCACCCCTCCACTTT. As protein: CAWSVGKGSPLHF.